The following is a TCR beta chain sequence with its context. These data come from a study of blood T cell repertoires in COVID-19. Profiling relied on immunoSEQ multiplex PCR, and the TCRdb table lists in-frame clones only, not all of them. Seen here are about 110,000 clones, roughly 85% observed once, and the top ten hold about 5%. V shed 3 bases, J shed 2 bases, and the junction held 8 bases outside the gene matches. The CDR3 is 17 residues long. CDR1 is MGHRA and CDR2 is YSYEKL in the germline V gene. The V call is TRBV4-1, the J call TRBJ2-3, with TRBD1 matching 10 bases. The sample consisted of peripheral blood. This TCR derives from a human donor in a cohort sampled during active COVID-19. The CDR3 here is CASSHRTGGGPTDTQYF. CDR3 coding DNA: TGCGCCAGCAGCCATAGGACAGGGGGAGGACCCACAGATACGCAGTATTTT.